These 21 T cell receptor beta chains were sequenced from one sample in a study of blood T cells in healthy people across ages. The second PCR ran roughly 6 to 12 cycles with a sample-barcoded 5' primer and J-beta primers. Each CDR3 protein is one row after TCRdb ran MiXCR on the 5' RACE reads. Altogether over 1,500,000 distinct CDR3 sequences are present, around 40% being singletons, with the ten largest covering about 21%. Input material: blood. Receptor source: a human donor in good health.

The chain links TRBV7-2 to TRBJ1-2, with D perhaps matching TRBD1 (5 bases). Between the trimmed V and J ends, which lost 0 bases and 8 bases, there was a span of 16 bases. CDR3 size: 15 residues. Germline V gene sequence: CDR1 SGHTA, CDR2 FQGNSA. CDR3 sequence reads: CASSLAGRGSGGYTF. The CDR3 nucleotides are TGTGCCAGCAGCTTAGCGGGGCGCGGGTCGGGAGGCTACACCTTC. The entire variable domain, with the rest obtained from reference TRBV7-2 and TRBJ1-2, is as follows: GAGVSQSPSNKVTEKGKDVELRCDPISGHTALYWYRQSLGQGLEFLIYFQGNSAPDKSGLPSDRFSAERTGGSVSTLTIQRTQQEDSAVYLCASSLAGRGSGGYTFGSGTRLTVV.

This clonotype was counted a few times. The chain has TRBV4-3 and TRBJ1-5, with unresolved D. The CDR3 runs 17 residues. Germline CDR1 and CDR2: LGHNA and YSLEER. The V gene lost 0 bases and the J gene lost 6 bases, with 18 bases spanning the gap. CDR3: CASSQDTLSLTGQPQHF. CDR3 in DNA: TGCGCCAGCAGCCAAGATACCCTATCCTTGACGGGTCAGCCCCAGCATTTT.

This clonotype was observed once. The genes are TRBV6-5 and TRBJ1-2, with 8 bases aligning to TRBD1. CDR3 length: 16 residues. V lost 6 bases to trimming and J lost 2 bases; unmatched junction nucleotides: 11. Germline loops: CDR1 MNHEY, CDR2 SVGAGI. The CDR3 sequence: CASRRHTGGSNYGYTF. CDR3 sequence (DNA): TGTGCCAGCAGACGCCACACAGGGGGGAGCAACTATGGCTACACCTTC.

This clonotype was counted ten times or more. This sequence joins TRBV11-2 and TRBJ2-1, with D maybe TRBD1 (5 bases). The CDR3 contains 12 residues. The germline CDR1 and CDR2 sequences are SGHAT and FQNNGV. V was cut by 5 bases and J by 6 bases, with 8 bases left in between. The CDR3 is CASSLDSNEQFF. Written as DNA, the CDR3 is TGTGCCAGCAGCCTCGACAGCAATGAGCAGTTCTTC.

For this clonotype: The germline gene is not matched at one end of the junction; a read error may be the cause. V usage is TRBV12-3 or TRBV12-4 and J usage is TRBJ2-3; perhaps D is TRBD1 or TRBD2 (5 bases each). This CDR3 is built from 17 residues. The DNA of the CDR3 is TGTGCCAGCAGTCCCGGGACGTGGTTTTTTGCGACAGATACGCTGTATTTT. Amino acids: CASSPGTWFFATDTLYF.

The chain carries TRBV7-2 and TRBJ2-1; 9 bases align to TRBD1. The CDR3 length is 16 residues. The germline gives CDR1 SGHTA, CDR2 FQGNSA. J lost 2 bases, V lost 5 bases, and 7 bases had no gene match. CDR3 in amino acids: CASSKYRGQAYNEQFF. The CDR3 DNA sequence: TGTGCCAGCAGCAAATACAGGGGGCAAGCCTACAATGAGCAGTTCTTC.

This clonotype was seen a few times. J is TRBJ2-5 and V is TRBV7-9; the D is unclear. This CDR3 region has 12 residues. Between the trimmed V and J ends, which lost 2 bases and 7 bases, there was a span of 8 bases. Germline-derived CDR1 and CDR2 are SEHNR and FQNEAQ (reference sequence). The CDR3, as DNA: TGTGCCAGCAGCTTACCCCAGAGGACCCAGTACTTC. This translates into CASSLPQRTQYF. Drawing the rest from reference TRBV7-9 and TRBJ2-5, the complete variable domain is DTGVSQNPRHKITKRGQNVTFRCDPISEHNRLYWYRQTLGQGPEFLTYFQNEAQLEKSRLLSDRFSAERPKGSFSTLEIQRTEQGDSAMYLCASSLPQRTQYFGPGTRLLVL.

The chain links TRBV15 to TRBJ2-7; no clear D. Germline V gene data show CDR1 as LNHNV and CDR2 as YYDKDF (reference sequence). This CDR3 comprises 17 residues. V dropped 0 bases and J dropped 4 bases, with 19 bases sitting between them. The CDR3 spells CATSRDQPLNPFYEQYF. DNA for the CDR3: TGTGCCACCAGCAGAGATCAACCTCTCAATCCCTTTTACGAGCAGTACTTC.

This clonotype occurred a few times. This chain uses TRBV20-1 with TRBJ2-1; 9 bases map to TRBD2. The ends lost 3 bases at V and 9 bases at J; junction bases unmatched: 9. The germline CDR1 and CDR2 sequences are DFQATT and SNEGSKA (reference sequence). The CDR3 loop spans 14 amino acids. The CDR3 coding sequence is TGCAGTGCTAGGAAGGGCGGGGGGGCCGTTGAGCAGTTCTTC. Translating it yields CSARKGGGAVEQFF.

V is TRBV7-2 and J is TRBJ2-3, with D possibly TRBD1 on 6 matching bases. This CDR3 has 14 residues. Germline V gives CDR1 SGHTA, CDR2 FQGNSA. Trimming removed 6 bases at V and 7 bases at J, with 17 bases between. The DNA for the CDR3 is TGTGCCAGCAGTATAAGACAGGATCTCTATACGCAGTATTTT. Translation gives CASSIRQDLYTQYF.

Turning to this clonotype: The junction departs from germline at one end; a sequencing error may be responsible. The chain is built from TRBV5-1 and TRBJ1-2; 7 positions match TRBD1. This CDR3 region has 17 residues. Per germline, CDR1 SGHRS and CDR2 YFSETQ. CDR3 sequence: CASSSGSRGRGNYGHTF. In nucleotides, the CDR3 is TGCGCCAGCAGCTCCGGAAGTAGGGGGCGCGGGAACTATGGCCACACCTTC.

The CDR3 region has the DNA TGCGCCAGCAGCTCCGCCGTCGCCACTGGGGAATCTGAAGCTTTCTTT. It encodes CASSSAVATGESEAFF. The J gene is TRBJ1-1, the V gene TRBV5-1; no reliable D call. Trimming pared 3 bases from V and 6 bases from J, leaving 21 bases between. CDR1 and CDR2 (germline): SGHRS, YFSETQ. CDR3 length: 16 amino acids. Filled out from reference TRBV5-1 and TRBJ1-1, the complete variable domain reads KAGVTQTPRYLIKTRGQQVTLSCSPISGHRSVSWYQQTPGQGLQFLFEYFSETQRNKGNFPGRFSGRQFSNSRSEMNVSTLELGDSALYLCASSSAVATGESEAFFGQGTRLTVV.

The chain uses TRBV24-1 and TRBJ2-3, with D uncertain. Per germline, CDR1 KGHDR and CDR2 SFDVKD. Trimming removed 4 bases at V and 3 bases at J, with 7 bases between. The CDR3 extends over 13 amino acids. The CDR3 sequence: CATSDHGTDTQYF. CDR3 sequence (DNA): TGTGCCACCAGTGACCACGGAACAGATACGCAGTATTTT.

V and J are TRBV29-1 and TRBJ2-1, with D unclear. Germline-derived CDR1 and CDR2 are SQVTM and ANQGSEA. Trimming removed 6 bases at V and 9 bases at J, with 15 bases between. The CDR3 is 12 residues long. The CDR3 spells CSVSYPDGEQFF. In nucleotides, the CDR3 is TGCAGCGTCTCCTACCCCGACGGTGAGCAGTTCTTC.

This clonotype was seen more than once but under ten times. Here the CDR3 reads CASSPAAGGPGEQYF. The CDR3 DNA is TGTGCCAGCAGCCCAGCAGCGGGGGGGCCTGGAGAGCAGTACTTC. V is TRBV12-3 or TRBV12-4 and J is TRBJ2-7, with 10 nucleotides matching TRBD2. Trimming removed 6 bases from V and 7 bases from J; junction bases left unmatched: 12. CDR3 length: 15 residues.

The V gene is TRBV4-2, the J gene TRBJ2-1, with 9 positions matching TRBD2. The V gene end was trimmed by 6 bases and the J gene end by 8 bases; junction bases not matched to a gene: 14. This CDR3 has 16 amino acids. Germline V gene lookup returns CDR1 LGHNA and CDR2 YNFKEQ. The CDR3 here is CASRDTGTSRRDEQFF. The CDR3 nucleotides read TGTGCCAGCAGGGATACCGGGACTAGCAGGAGGGATGAGCAGTTCTTC.

The chain carries TRBV11-2 and TRBJ2-5; 7 positions match TRBD1. Germline V lookup: CDR1 SGHAT, CDR2 FQNNGV. V gave up 5 bases and J gave up 5 bases; unmatched junction bases: 11. CDR3 length: 15 amino acids. The CDR3 is CASSLRLTGEETQYF. In nucleotides, the CDR3 is TGTGCCAGCAGCCTCAGGCTAACAGGGGAGGAGACCCAGTACTTC.

This rearrangement joins TRBV6-2 or TRBV6-3 to TRBJ2-7; 8 bases align to TRBD1. Germline V lookup: CDR1 MNHEY, CDR2 SVGEGT. Trimming cost V 5 bases and J 10 bases; bases outside gene matches: 7. The length of the CDR3 is 12 residues. CDR3 bases: TGTGCCAGCAGTGAACCCAGGGGGCAACAGTACTTC. It specifies CASSEPRGQQYF.

The chain carries TRBV20-1 and TRBJ1-1; possibly TRBD1 for D (6 bases). The CDR3 runs to 13 residues. Germline CDR1 DFQATT, CDR2 SNEGSKA (reference sequence). Between the trimmed V and J ends, which lost 3 bases and 3 bases, there was a span of 11 bases. The CDR3 region is CSARGGGHTEAFF. The CDR3 bases are TGCAGTGCTAGGGGGGGCGGTCACACTGAAGCTTTCTTT.

A few counts support this clonotype. The V call is TRBV20-1, the J call TRBJ2-1; D remains unclear. The germline gives CDR1 DFQATT, CDR2 SNEGSKA (reference sequence). Trimming removed 6 bases at V and 0 bases at J, with 12 bases between. This CDR3 region has 14 residues. The CDR3 DNA is TGCAGTGCAAGACGTTCACGCTCCTACAATGAGCAGTTCTTC. Its protein is CSARRSRSYNEQFF.

This clonotype was counted only a few times. The CDR3 sequence: CSVEGGQGAYGYTF. DNA for the CDR3: TGCAGCGTTGAAGGGGGACAGGGGGCCTATGGCTACACCTTC. The gene calls are TRBV29-1 and TRBJ1-2; 12 bases fit TRBD1. Germline CDR1 is SQVTM and CDR2 is ANQGSEA. V was clipped by 1 base and J by 4 bases; unmatched bases: 1. The CDR3 consists of 14 residues. The variable domain in full, completed from reference TRBV29-1 and TRBJ1-2, reads SAVISQKPSRDICQRGTSLTIQCQVDSQVTMMFWYRQQPGQSLTLIATANQGSEATYESGFVIDKFPISRPNLTFSTLTVSNMSPEDSSIYLCSVEGGQGAYGYTFGSGTRLTVV.